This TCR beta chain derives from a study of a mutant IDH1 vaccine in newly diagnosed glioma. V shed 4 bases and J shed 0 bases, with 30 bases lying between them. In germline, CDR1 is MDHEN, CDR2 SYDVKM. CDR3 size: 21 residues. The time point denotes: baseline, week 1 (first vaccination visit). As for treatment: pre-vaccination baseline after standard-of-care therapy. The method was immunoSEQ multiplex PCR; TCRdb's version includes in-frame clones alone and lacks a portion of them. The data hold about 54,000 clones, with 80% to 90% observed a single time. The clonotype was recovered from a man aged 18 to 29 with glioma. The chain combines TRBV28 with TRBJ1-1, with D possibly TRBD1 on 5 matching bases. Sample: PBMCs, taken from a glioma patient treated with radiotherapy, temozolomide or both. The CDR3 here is CASSWSREYYILNLLNTEAFF. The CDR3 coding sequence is TGTGCCAGCAGTTGGTCCAGGGAATATTACATTTTGAACCTGTTGAACACTGAAGCTTTCTTT.